Detailed here is one TCR beta chain. What it binds is not known. The sequence runs out 3 residues before the end of the CDR3; the remainder is reconstructed from the germline J gene. This entry belongs to a study of T cells in women clearing cervical HPV infection. For the study at large: Controls gave blood once infection was undetectable; cases at lesion identification. Only a few women had HLA typing results available.

HPV was found by MY09/MY11 PCR and dot-blot genotyping. Method: immunoSEQ multiplex PCR; TCRdb's copy keeps in-frame clones and lacks some. The sample is made up of tens of thousands of clones, and the top ten hold about 0.97% of it. CDR1 is SGHRS, CDR2 YFSETQ, per germline. This CDR3 is built from 13 residues. The V and J ends lost 0 bases and 8 bases respectively, with 6 bases between them. Overall study findings and caveats: TRBV6-7 abundance was lower in cases than controls (around 0.11% versus 0.16%).

This sequence joins TRBV5-1 and TRBJ1-6, with D hard to call. Input material: blood buffy coat. This receptor was obtained from a woman aged 18-69 years with a cervical HPV16 infection that either progressed to CIN3+ or cleared (not recorded which). The CDR3 loop is CASSLGRDSPLHF. CDR3 bases read: TGCGCCAGCAGCTTGGGGAGGGATTCACCC.